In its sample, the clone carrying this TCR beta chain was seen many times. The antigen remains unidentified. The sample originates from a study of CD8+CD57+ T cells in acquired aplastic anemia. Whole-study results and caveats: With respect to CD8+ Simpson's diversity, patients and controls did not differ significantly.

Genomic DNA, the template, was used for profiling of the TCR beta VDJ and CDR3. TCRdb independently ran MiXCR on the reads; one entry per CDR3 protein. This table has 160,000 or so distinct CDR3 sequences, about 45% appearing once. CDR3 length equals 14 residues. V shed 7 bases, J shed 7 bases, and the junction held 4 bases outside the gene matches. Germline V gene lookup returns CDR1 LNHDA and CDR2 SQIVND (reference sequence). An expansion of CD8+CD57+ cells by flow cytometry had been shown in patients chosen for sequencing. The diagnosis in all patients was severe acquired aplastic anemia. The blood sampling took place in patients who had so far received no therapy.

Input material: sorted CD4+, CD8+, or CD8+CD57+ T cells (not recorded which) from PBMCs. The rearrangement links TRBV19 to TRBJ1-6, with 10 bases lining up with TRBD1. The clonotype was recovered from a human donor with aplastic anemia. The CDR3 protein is CASTDRGPNSPLHF. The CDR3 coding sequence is TGTGCCAGTACTGACAGGGGGCCAAATTCACCCCTCCACTTT.